Following are 18 T cell receptor beta chains from one sample sequenced in a study of control samples from healthy donors and cancer patients. Repertoires were generated with immunoSEQ multiplex PCR, while TCRdb's copy carries only in-frame clones and drops some. The sample lists some 90,000 clones; about 88% were seen once. The specimen was blood. These receptors were collected from a woman aged 45 to 65 in good health.

The rearrangement joins TRBV15 to TRBJ2-7; D may be TRBD1 (6 bases). This CDR3 contains 16 residues. Looked up from germline, CDR1 is LNHNV and CDR2 is YYDKDF (reference sequence). V lost 0 bases to trimming and J lost 4 bases, with 16 bases between them. In DNA, the CDR3 is TGTGCCACCAGCAGAGATCTGGGGCAGGGGCGGTACGAGCAGTACTTC. This codes for CATSRDLGQGRYEQYF.

The CDR3 spells CSVAAGQGAINTEAFF. Here the CDR3 DNA reads TGCAGCGTTGCCGCGGGACAGGGGGCAATAAACACTGAAGCTTTCTTT. The genes are TRBV29-1 and TRBJ1-1, with TRBD1 matching 12 bases. Germline V gene data show CDR1 as SQVTM and CDR2 as ANQGSEA. Trimming cost V 4 bases and J 2 bases; bases outside gene matches: 8. This CDR3 spans 16 amino acids.

The chain employs TRBV12-3 or TRBV12-4 and TRBJ2-5, with D possibly matching TRBD1 (7 bases). The CDR3 extends over 13 amino acids. The V gene lost 6 bases and the J gene lost 5 bases, with 13 bases spanning the gap. This chain's CDR3 is CASSRGTAETQYF. The CDR3 DNA follows: TGTGCCAGCAGCCGCGGGACAGCGGAGACCCAGTACTTC.

The CDR3: CASSLLGYGDTGELFF. CDR3 nucleotide sequence: TGTGCCAGCAGCTTACTAGGGTACGGTGACACCGGGGAGCTGTTTTTT. The chain is built from TRBV7-3 and TRBJ2-2; D gene uncertain. CDR1 is SGHTA, CDR2 FQGTGA, per germline. CDR3 size: 16 residues. V was clipped by 2 bases and J by 3 bases, with 13 bases between them.

The chain couples TRBV10-3 to TRBJ2-3; 7 positions match TRBD1. Looked up from germline, CDR1 is ENHRY and CDR2 is SYGVKD. The ends lost 1 base at V and 0 bases at J; junction bases unmatched: 1. CDR3 length equals 15 residues. CDR3 in amino acids: CAISELQGSTDTQYF. The DNA for the CDR3 is TGTGCCATCAGTGAGTTACAGGGGAGCACAGATACGCAGTATTTT.

This clone showed up just a few times. An end of the junction differs from the germline gene, which may be a read error. The chain recombines TRBV7-2 with TRBJ1-2; D not resolved. Germline assignment: CDR1 SGHTA and CDR2 FQGNSA. This CDR3 has 14 amino acids. The CDR3 is CASSLAPWDSPEDF. CDR3 coding DNA: TGTGCCAGCAGCTTAGCGCCATGGGATAGTCCCGAAGACTTC.

This chain links TRBV6-2 or TRBV6-3 with TRBJ2-7, with 13 positions matching TRBD2. V was clipped by 6 bases and J by 11 bases; unmatched bases: 10. CDR1 and CDR2 from the germline V gene are MNHEY and SVGEGT. The CDR3 is 14 amino acids. Here the CDR3 reads CASSTTGTSGEEYF. The DNA of the CDR3 is TGTGCCAGCAGCACGACCGGGACTAGCGGGGAAGAGTACTTC.

The CDR3 coding sequence is TGTGCCAGCAGTTTCGTGGGCAGGAAGGACTATGGCTACACCTTC. Translation gives CASSFVGRKDYGYTF. This chain joins TRBV28 and TRBJ1-2; D is uncertain. Germline V gene sequence: CDR1 MDHEN, CDR2 SYDVKM. Trimming removed 3 bases at V and 3 bases at J, with 14 bases between. The CDR3 runs to 15 residues.

The chain joins TRBV6-5 to TRBJ2-7; D unclear. This CDR3 has 12 amino acids. The germline gives CDR1 MNHEY, CDR2 SVGAGI. V lost 4 bases and J 6 bases, leaving 10 bases between the germline ends. CDR3 in amino acids: CASSSPKGEQYF. CDR3 sequence (DNA): TGTGCCAGCAGTTCCCCGAAGGGCGAGCAGTACTTC.

The V call is TRBV11-3, the J call TRBJ1-2; a weak D match, TRBD1 (5 bases). Deletions cut 2 bases from V and 8 bases from J, with 18 bases between. Germline-derived CDR1 and CDR2 are SGHNT and YENEEA. The CDR3 totals 15 residues. The CDR3 bases are TGTGCCAGCAGCTTACCGAGGGGCGGTCAGGAGGGCTACACCTTC. Protein: CASSLPRGGQEGYTF.

V usage is TRBV19 and J usage is TRBJ2-6; 9 bases map to TRBD1. This CDR3 has 17 residues. Germline V gene lookup returns CDR1 LNHDA and CDR2 SQIVND (reference sequence). The V and J ends lost 7 bases and 0 bases, in that order; junction bases with no gene match: 7. The DNA for the CDR3 is TGTGCCAGTAAAAGGACAGGGGCGAGCTCTGGGGCCAACGTCCTGACTTTC. It translates to CASKRTGASSGANVLTF.

This sequence joins TRBV6-2 or TRBV6-3 and TRBJ2-5; D call uncertain. From germline, CDR1 is MNHEY and CDR2 SVGEGT. CDR3 length equals 12 residues. Trimming cost V 4 bases and J 5 bases, with 8 bases left between them. The DNA of the CDR3 is TGTGCCAGCAGTTCCGGTGGGGAGACCCAGTACTTC. Translating gives CASSSGGETQYF.

The chain joins TRBV4-2 to TRBJ2-7, with 10 bases fitting TRBD2. CDR1 is LGHNA and CDR2 is YNFKEQ in the germline V gene. V lost 0 bases and J lost 11; bases outside the gene matches: 10. This CDR3 is built from 15 residues. In DNA form, the CDR3 reads TGTGCCAGCAGCCAAGATGGAAGAGCGGGAGGGCCAAAGTACTTC. Translated, it gives CASSQDGRAGGPKYF.

The chain uses TRBV18 and TRBJ2-3; D might be TRBD1 (6 bases). This CDR3 is built from 16 residues. Germline V lookup: CDR1 KGHSH, CDR2 LQKENI. The V end lost 1 base, the J end lost 3 bases, and 14 bases lay between the germline ends. CDR3 in DNA: TGTGCCAGCTCACCACGCAGGGGTGAGAGGACAGATACGCAGTATTTT. The encoded protein is CASSPRRGERTDTQYF.

The chain couples TRBV11-2 to TRBJ2-2; D ambiguous. Looked up from germline, CDR1 is SGHAT and CDR2 is FQNNGV. Trimming removed 3 bases at V and 4 bases at J, with 12 bases between. The CDR3 length is 15 residues. CDR3 coding DNA: TGTGCCAGCAGCTTTCTCCTCAAGGGCACCGGGGAGCTGTTTTTT. Amino acid sequence: CASSFLLKGTGELFF.

The genes are TRBV5-6 and TRBJ2-1; D remains ambiguous. The V end was cut by 2 bases, the J end by 5 bases, with 11 bases between. The CDR3 length is 14 residues. Germline lookup yields CDR1 SGHDT and CDR2 YYEEEE. This chain's CDR3 is CASSFTPWDNEQFF. The CDR3 region has the DNA TGTGCCAGCAGCTTTACCCCCTGGGACAATGAGCAGTTCTTC. Drawing the rest from reference TRBV5-6 and TRBJ2-1, the complete variable domain is DAGVTQSPTHLIKTRGQQVTLRCSPKSGHDTVSWYQQALGQGPQFIFQYYEEEERQRGNFPDRFSGHQFPNYSSELNVNALLLGDSALYLCASSFTPWDNEQFFGPGTRLTVL.

The chain recombines TRBV5-1 with TRBJ2-2; 7 nucleotides align to TRBD1. Trimming removed 3 bases from V and 1 base from J; junction bases left unmatched: 0. The germline V gene has CDR1 SGHRS and CDR2 YFSETQ. This CDR3 region has 14 residues. The chain's CDR3 is CASSWTGNTGELFF. As DNA, the CDR3 is TGCGCCAGCAGCTGGACAGGGAACACCGGGGAGCTGTTTTTT.

The chain joins TRBV6-6 to TRBJ1-5; 10 bases match TRBD1. This CDR3 has 16 amino acids. Germline V gene lookup returns CDR1 MNHNY and CDR2 SVGAGI (reference sequence). With 5 bases clipped from V and 7 bases from J, the junction kept 11 bases outside the gene matches. The CDR3 spells CASSKRQGAGDQPQHF. CDR3 in DNA: TGTGCCAGCAGTAAAAGACAGGGGGCTGGGGACCAGCCCCAGCATTTT.